This paragraph covers one T cell receptor (beta chain) sequence. Its antigen is unknown. The sample originates from a study of cytomegalovirus exposure and HLA in healthy donors. The study, taken as a whole, reports: Sequencing had likely introduced a cluster of highly shared sequence variants as an artifact.

Primers for the PCR totalled 60 Vbeta and 13 Jbeta. Sequencing was performed with immunoSEQ multiplex PCR; in TCRdb, only in-frame clones are kept and a portion is missing. The table lists about 130,000 clones, under 90% of them singletons. CDR3 length: 15 amino acids. Germline values: CDR1 ENHRY, CDR2 SYGVKD. Trimming left V 7 bases short and J 2 bases short, with 17 bases between. The sample comprised PBMCs. This receptor was taken from a man aged 18-30 years in good health and CMV-seronegative. The genes are TRBV10-3 and TRBJ1-2; tentatively, D is TRBD1 (5 bases). CDR3 in DNA: TGTGCCATCACCCCTGACAGCGCTAAGAACTATGGCTACACCTTC. Encoded protein: CAITPDSAKNYGYTF.